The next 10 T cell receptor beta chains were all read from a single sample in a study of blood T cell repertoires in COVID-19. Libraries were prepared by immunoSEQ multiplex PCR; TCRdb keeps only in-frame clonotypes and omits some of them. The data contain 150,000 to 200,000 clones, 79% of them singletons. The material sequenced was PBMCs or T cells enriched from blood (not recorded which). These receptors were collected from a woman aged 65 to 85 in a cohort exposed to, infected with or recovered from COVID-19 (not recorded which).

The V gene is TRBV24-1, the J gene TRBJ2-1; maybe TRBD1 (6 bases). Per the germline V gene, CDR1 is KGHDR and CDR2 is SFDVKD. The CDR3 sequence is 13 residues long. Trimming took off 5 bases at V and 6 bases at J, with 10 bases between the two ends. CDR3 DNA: TGTGCCACCAGTGCCGGGACACGCAATGAGCAGTTCTTC. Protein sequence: CATSAGTRNEQFF.

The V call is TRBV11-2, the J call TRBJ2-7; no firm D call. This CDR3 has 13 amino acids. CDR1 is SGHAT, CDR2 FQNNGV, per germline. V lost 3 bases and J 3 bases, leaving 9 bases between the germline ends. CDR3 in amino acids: CASSFRVLYEQYF. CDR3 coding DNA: TGTGCCAGCAGCTTCCGGGTCCTCTACGAGCAGTACTTC.

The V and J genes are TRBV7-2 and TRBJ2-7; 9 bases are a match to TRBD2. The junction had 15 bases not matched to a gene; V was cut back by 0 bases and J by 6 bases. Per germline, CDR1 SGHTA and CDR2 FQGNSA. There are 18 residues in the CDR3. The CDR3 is CASSLANPGAGGGSEQYF. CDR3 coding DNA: TGTGCCAGCAGCTTAGCGAATCCGGGAGCGGGAGGAGGTAGCGAGCAGTACTTC.

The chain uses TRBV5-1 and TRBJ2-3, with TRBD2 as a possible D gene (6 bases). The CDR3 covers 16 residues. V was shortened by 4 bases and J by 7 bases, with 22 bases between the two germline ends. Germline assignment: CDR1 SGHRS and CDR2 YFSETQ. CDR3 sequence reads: CASSPIPGLQRNTQYF. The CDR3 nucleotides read TGCGCCAGCAGCCCCATTCCGGGACTCCAGAGGAATACGCAGTATTTT.

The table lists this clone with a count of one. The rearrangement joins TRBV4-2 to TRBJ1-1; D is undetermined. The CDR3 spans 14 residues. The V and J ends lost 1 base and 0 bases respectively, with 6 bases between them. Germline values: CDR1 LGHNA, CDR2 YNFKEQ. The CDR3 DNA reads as TGTGCCAGCAGCCAAGGAGATTTGAACACTGAAGCTTTCTTT. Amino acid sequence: CASSQGDLNTEAFF.

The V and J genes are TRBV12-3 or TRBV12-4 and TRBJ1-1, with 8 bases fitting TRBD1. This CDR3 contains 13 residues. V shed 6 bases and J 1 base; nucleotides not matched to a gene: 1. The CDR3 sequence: CASRGQGNTEAFF. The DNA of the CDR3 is TGTGCCAGCAGAGGACAGGGGAACACTGAAGCTTTCTTT.

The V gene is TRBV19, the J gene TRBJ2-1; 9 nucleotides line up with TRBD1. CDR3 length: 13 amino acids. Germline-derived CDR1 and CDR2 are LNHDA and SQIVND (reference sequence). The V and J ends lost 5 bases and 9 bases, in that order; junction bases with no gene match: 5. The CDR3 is CASSVQGAGEQFF. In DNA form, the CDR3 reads TGTGCCAGTAGTGTACAGGGGGCGGGTGAGCAGTTCTTC.

The CDR3 is CASSPATSGRIMEQYF. In DNA, the CDR3 is TGTGCCAGCTCACCCGCGACTAGCGGGAGGATTATGGAGCAGTACTTC. J is TRBJ2-7 and V is TRBV18, with 13 nucleotides matching TRBD2. With 3 bases clipped from V and 7 bases from J, the junction kept 9 bases outside the gene matches. The CDR3 loop spans 16 amino acids. CDR1 and CDR2 from the germline V gene are KGHSH and LQKENI. Together with reference TRBV18 and TRBJ2-7, the CDR3 gives the full variable domain: NAGVMQNPRHLVRRRGQEARLRCSPMKGHSHVYWYRQLPEEGLKFMVYLQKENIIDESGMPKERFSAEFPKEGPSILRIQQVVRGDSAAYFCASSPATSGRIMEQYFGPGTRLTVT.

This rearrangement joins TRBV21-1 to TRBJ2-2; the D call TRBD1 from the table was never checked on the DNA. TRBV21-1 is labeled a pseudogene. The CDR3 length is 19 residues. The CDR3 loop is CASSTRPAGGWEFTGELFF. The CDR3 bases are TGTGCCAGCAGCACCCGACCGGCAGGGGGCTGGGAGTTCACCGGGGAGCTGTTTTTT.

As DNA, the CDR3 is TGTGCCAGCAGCTTACAGGCGGGAGAGAGGTTCGTCGCCAAAAACATTCAGTACTTC. As protein: CASSLQAGERFVAKNIQYF. The chain carries TRBV7-2 and TRBJ2-4; TRBD2 matches 7 bases. CDR3 length equals 19 residues. The germline gives CDR1 SGHTA, CDR2 FQGNSA. V shed 2 bases and J 1 base; nucleotides not matched to a gene: 14.